This entry describes one T cell receptor beta chain. Germline CDR1 reads SEHNR; CDR2 reads FQNEAQ (reference sequence). The CDR3 runs 14 residues. The germline V and J ends were trimmed by 1 base and 4 bases, with 8 bases remaining between them. Methods used by the authors: Scientists estimated how many nucleated cells there were by amplifying reference gene primers. The protocol was immunoSEQ multiplex PCR, while the TCRdb copy is restricted to in-frame clones and leaves out a portion. That table is the source of V, J and clone size, and D and trimming were worked out from the DNA. The sample gives approximately 250,000 clones, over 75% of which show up once; approximately 9% is in the top ten. The sample is drawn from a study of blood T cell repertoires in COVID-19. Across the whole study: Acute-phase and convalescent COVID-19 samples originated in the United States, Italy and Spain. PBMCs, B-cell-depleted T cells, or T cells were the source of the cDNA or gDNA that made up the material.

The V and J genes are TRBV7-9 and TRBJ1-5; D unclear. The TCR was taken from a human donor in a cohort sampled during active COVID-19. Sequenced material: peripheral blood. The CDR3 DNA sequence: TGTGCCAGCAGCTTAGGCCGGCGGAATCAGCCCCAGCATTTT. Its translation: CASSLGRRNQPQHF.